Listed below are T cell receptor beta chains from one sample, sequenced in a study of radiation and T cells in renal cell carcinoma. TCRdb's table, derived via immunoSEQ multiplex PCR, lists solely in-frame clones and lacks some. This table has 85,000 to 100,000 clones, around 88% appearing once. Material: blood, obtained from a patient whose treatment included radiotherapy and nephrectomy. The receptor set was obtained from a man in his fifties with renal cell carcinoma. Both conserved end residues are part of each CDR3. Fields, in order: J gene, clone size, D gene, CDR3 length, V gene, CDR3 DNA, CDR3 protein. A D gene is named only where the DNA matches it firmly. Some rows have no size entry. The others give once, few or many, or a class for an expanded clone.

J: TRBJ1-3
size: NA
D: NA
length: 14
V: TRBV9
DNA: TGTGCCAGCAGCGAGGGGGGGTCTGGAAACACCATATATTTT
CDR3: CASSEGGSGNTIYF

J: TRBJ2-5
size: NA
D: NA
length: 11
V: TRBV19
DNA: TGTGCCAGTAAGGCCCAAGAGACCCAGTACTTC
CDR3: CASKAQETQYF

J: TRBJ1-1
size: NA
D: TRBD1
length: 13
V: TRBV18
DNA: TGTGCCAGCTCCCAAACAGGGGGCACTGAAGCTTTCTTT
CDR3: CASSQTGGTEAFF

J: TRBJ1-4
size: NA
D: NA
length: 14
V: TRBV19
DNA: TGTGCCAGTAGTAGACAGGCAGCTAATGAAAAACTGTTTTTT
CDR3: CASSRQAANEKLFF

J: TRBJ2-2
size: NA
D: NA
length: 14
V: TRBV7-9
DNA: TGTGCCAGCAGCTTCACAACGAACACCGGGGAGCTGTTTTTT
CDR3: CASSFTTNTGELFF

J: TRBJ2-5
size: NA
D: TRBD2
length: 12
V: TRBV29-1
DNA: TGCAGCGTGGCTAGCGGCCAAGAGACCCAGTACTTC
CDR3: CSVASGQETQYF

J: TRBJ1-6
size: NA
D: NA
length: 15
V: TRBV19
DNA: TGTGCCAGTAGTATAGGTCAGGGGCTTGCTTCACCCCTCCACTTT
CDR3: CASSIGQGLASPLHF

J: TRBJ2-2
size: NA
D: NA
length: 14
V: TRBV7-3
DNA: TGTGCCAGCAGCCGATTTTTAAACACCGGGGAGCTGTTTTTT
CDR3: CASSRFLNTGELFF

J: TRBJ2-7
size: NA
D: TRBD2
length: 16
V: TRBV4-2
DNA: TGTGCCAGCAGCCAAGATTACAGCGGGGGGGCCGACGAGCAGTACTTC
CDR3: CASSQDYSGGADEQYF

J: TRBJ1-2
size: NA
D: NA
length: 14
V: TRBV7-9
DNA: TGTGCCAGCAGCTTCGGGGAGGTTGACTATGGCTACACCTTC
CDR3: CASSFGEVDYGYTF

J: TRBJ1-1
size: NA
D: NA
length: 15
V: TRBV7-9
DNA: TGTGCCAGCAGCTTAGCGGCAGGGGCCGGCACTGAAGCTTTCTTT
CDR3: CASSLAAGAGTEAFF

J: TRBJ2-3
size: NA
D: NA
length: 13
V: TRBV6-1
DNA: TGTGCCAGCAGTGTTGGGCCCCAACATACGCAGTATTTT
CDR3: CASSVGPQHTQYF

J: TRBJ2-3
size: NA
D: NA
length: 10
V: TRBV6-1
DNA: TGTGCCAGCATAAGGGATACGCAGTATTTT
CDR3: CASIRDTQYF

J: TRBJ2-7
size: NA
D: NA
length: 12
V: TRBV7-8
DNA: TGTGCCAGCAGCTCCACCTCGCACGAGCAGTACTTC
CDR3: CASSSTSHEQYF

J: TRBJ2-7
size: NA
D: TRBD1
length: 18
V: TRBV4-1
DNA: TGCGCCAGCAGCCAAGTGGGACAGCCGGCCGCCTCTTCCTACGAGCAGTACTTC
CDR3: CASSQVGQPAASSYEQYF

J: TRBJ1-1
size: few
D: NA
length: 16
V: TRBV14
DNA: TGTGCCAGCAGACCACCGGGACACCAGCAAAACACTGAAGCTTTCTTT
CDR3: CASRPPGHQQNTEAFF

J: TRBJ2-1
size: NA
D: TRBD2
length: 15
V: TRBV9
DNA: TGTGCCAGCAGCTCGACTAGCGGGAGATACAATGAGCAGTTCTTC
CDR3: CASSSTSGRYNEQFF

J: TRBJ2-1
size: NA
D: TRBD1
length: 15
V: TRBV28
DNA: TGTGCCAGCAGTTTAGGCGCGCAGGGGGCGGGGGAGCAGTTCTTC
CDR3: CASSLGAQGAGEQFF

J: TRBJ2-7
size: once
D: NA
length: 14
V: TRBV4-3
DNA: TGCGCCAGCAGCCAAGATTGGGGTACCTACGAGCAGTACTTC
CDR3: CASSQDWGTYEQYF

J: TRBJ2-1
size: NA
D: TRBD1
length: 11
V: TRBV6-1
DNA: TGTGCCAGCGGAGACAGGGATGAGCAGTTCTTC
CDR3: CASGDRDEQFF

J: TRBJ1-2
size: NA
D: TRBD1
length: 15
V: TRBV7-2
DNA: TGTGCCAGCAGCCCCCGGACAGGGGGGAGATATGGCTACACCTTC
CDR3: CASSPRTGGRYGYTF

J: TRBJ2-1
size: NA
D: NA
length: 11
V: TRBV21-1
DNA: TGTGCCAGCAGCAGACAATCGGAGCAGTTCTTC
CDR3: CASSRQSEQFF

J: TRBJ2-5
size: NA
D: NA
length: 13
V: TRBV5-1
DNA: TGCGCCAGCAGCCCGGGACTGCAAGAGACCCAGTACTTC
CDR3: CASSPGLQETQYF

J: TRBJ2-5
size: NA
D: TRBD2
length: 16
V: TRBV28
DNA: TGTGCCAGCACCACACTAGCGGGGGAATTTCAAGAGACCCAGTACTTC
CDR3: CASTTLAGEFQETQYF

J: TRBJ1-6
size: NA
D: NA
length: 16
V: TRBV5-1
DNA: TGCGCCAGCAGCCAAGCTACGGACAGAACAAATTCACCCCTCCACTTT
CDR3: CASSQATDRTNSPLHF

J: TRBJ1-3
size: NA
D: NA
length: 18
V: TRBV5-1
DNA: TGCGCCAGCAGCTTGGCCGTTGACGGCCCGGCCTCTGGAAACACCATATATTTT
CDR3: CASSLAVDGPASGNTIYF

J: TRBJ2-7
size: NA
D: NA
length: 13
V: TRBV18
DNA: TGTGCCAGCTCACTCACAGTTCAATACGAGCAGTACTTC
CDR3: CASSLTVQYEQYF

J: TRBJ2-3
size: NA
D: TRBD1
length: 15
V: TRBV19
DNA: TGTGCCAGTAGTTTGGGGACAGAATTAGCAGATACGCAGTATTTT
CDR3: CASSLGTELADTQYF

J: TRBJ1-2
size: NA
D: TRBD1
length: 16
V: TRBV6-5
DNA: TGTGCCAGCAGTTTATTTGGGGACAGGGGGATCGATGGCTACACCTTC
CDR3: CASSLFGDRGIDGYTF

J: TRBJ1-2
size: few
D: NA
length: 14
V: TRBV9
DNA: TGTGCCAGCAGAAATATAATGGGGACGGAAGGCTACACCTTC
CDR3: CASRNIMGTEGYTF

J: TRBJ2-1
size: once
D: TRBD2
length: 15
V: TRBV29-1
DNA: TGCAGCGTTCCCCCCTGGAGCGGGAGACGGAATGAGCAGTTCTTC
CDR3: CSVPPWSGRRNEQFF

J: TRBJ1-2
size: NA
D: NA
length: 16
V: TRBV7-9
DNA: TGTGCCAGCAGCGCACCCGGGACAACCGGTTCCTATGGCTACACCTTC
CDR3: CASSAPGTTGSYGYTF

J: TRBJ2-1
size: NA
D: NA
length: 15
V: TRBV6-6
DNA: TGTGCCAGCAGTTACCAAGAAGACAGCTACAATGAGCAGTTCTTC
CDR3: CASSYQEDSYNEQFF

J: TRBJ1-4
size: NA
D: NA
length: 17
V: TRBV9
DNA: TGTGCCAGCAGCCCCCAGGACGTTCAGACGGCTAATGAAAAACTGTTTTTT
CDR3: CASSPQDVQTANEKLFF

J: TRBJ1-1
size: few
D: NA
length: 12
V: TRBV28
DNA: TGTGCCAGCAGTTTGATCAACACTGAAGCTTTCTTT
CDR3: CASSLINTEAFF